The count of the clone carrying this T cell receptor beta chain is one. What it binds is unknown. The data belong to a study of cytomegalovirus exposure and HLA in healthy donors. Study findings and constraints: Highest at DRB1 and lowest at HLA-C, TCR association rates differed among HLA loci in a later analysis.

CDR3 length: 14 residues. In germline, CDR1 is ENHRY, CDR2 SYGVKD. The junction had 8 bases not matched to a gene; V was cut back by 6 bases and J by 7 bases. The study ran its PCR with 60 Vbeta and 13 Jbeta primers. This table comes from immunoSEQ multiplex PCR, and its TCRdb copy is limited to in-frame clones, with some not included. In the table there are some 200,000 clones, approximately 70% of which are singletons. The sequence was obtained from a middle-aged man in good health and CMV-seropositive. The genes are TRBV10-3 and TRBJ2-1; 8 bases fit TRBD2. The sequencing input was PBMCs. The CDR3, as DNA: TGTGCCATCAGCGTGTCACTAGCGGAGAATGAGCAGTTCTTC. Translation gives CAISVSLAENEQFF.